This T cell receptor (beta chain) was sequenced in a study of neurological immune-mediated disorders. TCRdb reprocessed the 5' RACE reads via MiXCR and lists one record per CDR3 protein. Here the sample spans roughly 41,000 distinct CDR3 sequences, about 1.8% being singletons. The CDR3 has 15 amino acids. Germline assignment: CDR1 LNHNV and CDR2 YYDKDF (reference sequence). The V gene lost 5 bases and the J gene lost 4 bases, with 16 bases spanning the gap. Findings and limits, study-wide: Levels of TCR clonal expansion peaked in HTLV-1-associated myelopathy and reached their lowest in multiple sclerosis, under those of healthy controls.

The table lists this clonotype with a few counts. Its specificity is not known. The genes are TRBV15 and TRBJ2-3, with D tentatively TRBD2 (7 bases). The TCR comes from a woman aged 40 to 50 with multiple sclerosis. Material: PBMCs. This CDR3 reads CATSEYRGASDTQYF. The CDR3 DNA reads as TGTGCCACCAGCGAGTACCGGGGGGCCTCAGATACGCAGTATTTT.